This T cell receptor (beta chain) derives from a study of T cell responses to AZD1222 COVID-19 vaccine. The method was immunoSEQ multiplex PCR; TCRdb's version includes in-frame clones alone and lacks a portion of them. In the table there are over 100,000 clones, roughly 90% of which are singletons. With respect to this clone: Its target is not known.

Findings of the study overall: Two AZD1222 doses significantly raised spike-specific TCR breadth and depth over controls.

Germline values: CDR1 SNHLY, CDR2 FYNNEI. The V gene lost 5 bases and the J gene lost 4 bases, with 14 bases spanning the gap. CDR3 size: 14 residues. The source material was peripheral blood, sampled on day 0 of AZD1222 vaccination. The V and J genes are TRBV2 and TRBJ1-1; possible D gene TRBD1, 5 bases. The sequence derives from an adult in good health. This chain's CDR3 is CASSRTQGATEAFF. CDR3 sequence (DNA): TGTGCCAGCAGTAGAACTCAGGGCGCCACTGAAGCTTTCTTT.